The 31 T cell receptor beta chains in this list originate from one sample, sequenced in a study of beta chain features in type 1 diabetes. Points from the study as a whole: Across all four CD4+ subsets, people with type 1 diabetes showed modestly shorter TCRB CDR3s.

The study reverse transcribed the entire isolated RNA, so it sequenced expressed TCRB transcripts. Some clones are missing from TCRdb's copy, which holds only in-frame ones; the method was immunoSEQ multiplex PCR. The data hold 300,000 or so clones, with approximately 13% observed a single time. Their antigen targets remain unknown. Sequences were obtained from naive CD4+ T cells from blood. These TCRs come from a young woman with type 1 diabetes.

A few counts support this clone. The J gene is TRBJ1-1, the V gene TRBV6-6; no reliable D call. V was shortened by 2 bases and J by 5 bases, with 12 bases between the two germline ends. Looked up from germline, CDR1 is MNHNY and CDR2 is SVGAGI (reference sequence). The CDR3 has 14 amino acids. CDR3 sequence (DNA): TGTGCCAGCAGTTACCCGGTTACGGGAACTGAAGCTTTCTTT. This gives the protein CASSYPVTGTEAFF.

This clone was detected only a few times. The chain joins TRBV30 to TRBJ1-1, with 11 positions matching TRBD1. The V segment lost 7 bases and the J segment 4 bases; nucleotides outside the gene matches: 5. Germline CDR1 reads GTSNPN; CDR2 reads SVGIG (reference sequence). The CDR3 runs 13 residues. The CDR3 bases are TGTGCCTTGGACAGGGGGCACGGCACTGAAGCTTTCTTT. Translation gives CALDRGHGTEAFF.

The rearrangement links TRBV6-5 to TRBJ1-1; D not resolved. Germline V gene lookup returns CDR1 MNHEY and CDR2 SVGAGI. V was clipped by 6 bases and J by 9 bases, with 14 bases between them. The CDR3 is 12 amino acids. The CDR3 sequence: CASSGRGRQAFF. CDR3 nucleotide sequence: TGTGCCAGCAGCGGGCGGGGTCGACAAGCTTTCTTT.

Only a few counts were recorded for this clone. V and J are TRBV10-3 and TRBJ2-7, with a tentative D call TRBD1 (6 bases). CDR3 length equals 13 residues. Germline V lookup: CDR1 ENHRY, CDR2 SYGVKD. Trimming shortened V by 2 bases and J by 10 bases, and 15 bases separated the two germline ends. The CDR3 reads CAISEGRGREQYV. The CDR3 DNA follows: TGTGCCATCAGTGAGGGCAGGGGCCGAGAACAGTACGTC.

The CDR3 loop is CASTPSGSPNEQFF. The CDR3 DNA follows: TGTGCCAGCACCCCTAGCGGGAGCCCCAATGAGCAGTTCTTC. The chain combines TRBV6-5 with TRBJ2-1, with 10 bases aligning to TRBD2. Germline CDR1 MNHEY, CDR2 SVGAGI. The CDR3 runs to 14 residues. The J segment lost 6 bases and the V segment lost 7 bases, leaving 6 bases of the junction unmatched.

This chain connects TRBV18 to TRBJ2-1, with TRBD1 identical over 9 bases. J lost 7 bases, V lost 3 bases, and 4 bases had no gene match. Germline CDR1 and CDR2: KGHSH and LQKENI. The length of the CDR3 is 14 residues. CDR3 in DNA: TGTGCCAGCTCACCTACAGGGGGCGAGAATGAGCAGTTCTTC. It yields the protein CASSPTGGENEQFF. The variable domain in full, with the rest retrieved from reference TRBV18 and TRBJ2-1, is NAGVMQNPRHLVRRRGQEARLRCSPMKGHSHVYWYRQLPEEGLKFMVYLQKENIIDESGMPKERFSAEFPKEGPSILRIQQVVRGDSAAYFCASSPTGGENEQFFGPGTRLTVL.

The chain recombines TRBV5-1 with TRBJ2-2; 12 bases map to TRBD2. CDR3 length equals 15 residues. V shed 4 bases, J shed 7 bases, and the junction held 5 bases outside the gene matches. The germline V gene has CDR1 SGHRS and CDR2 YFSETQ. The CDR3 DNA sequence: TGCGCCAGCAGCGCGACTAGCGGGAGAAGCGGGGAGCTGTTTTTT. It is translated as CASSATSGRSGELFF. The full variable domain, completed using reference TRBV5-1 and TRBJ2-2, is KAGVTQTPRYLIKTRGQQVTLSCSPISGHRSVSWYQQTPGQGLQFLFEYFSETQRNKGNFPGRFSGRQFSNSRSEMNVSTLELGDSALYLCASSATSGRSGELFFGEGSRLTVL.

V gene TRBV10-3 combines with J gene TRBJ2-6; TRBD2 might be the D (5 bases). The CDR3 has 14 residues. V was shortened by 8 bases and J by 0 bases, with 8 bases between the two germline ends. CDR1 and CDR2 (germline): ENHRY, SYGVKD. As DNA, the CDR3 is TGTGCCATCGAACGGGGCTCTGGGGCCAACGTCCTGACTTTC. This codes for CAIERGSGANVLTF.

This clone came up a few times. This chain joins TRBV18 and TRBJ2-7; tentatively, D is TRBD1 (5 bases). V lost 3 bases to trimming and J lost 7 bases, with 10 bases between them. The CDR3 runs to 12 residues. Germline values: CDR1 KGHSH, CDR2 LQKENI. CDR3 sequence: CASSPNRQEQYF. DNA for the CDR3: TGTGCCAGCTCACCCAACCGACAGGAGCAGTACTTC.

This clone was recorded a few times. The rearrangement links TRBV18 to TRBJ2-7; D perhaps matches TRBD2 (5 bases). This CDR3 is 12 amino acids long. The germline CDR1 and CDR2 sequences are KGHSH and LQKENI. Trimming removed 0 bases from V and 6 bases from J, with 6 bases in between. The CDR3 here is CASSPPGSEQYF. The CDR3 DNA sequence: TGTGCCAGCTCACCACCGGGGAGCGAGCAGTACTTC.

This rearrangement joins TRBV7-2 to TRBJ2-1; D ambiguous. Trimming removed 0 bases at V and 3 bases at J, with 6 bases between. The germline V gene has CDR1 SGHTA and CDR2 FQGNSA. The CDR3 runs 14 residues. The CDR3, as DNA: TGTGCCAGCAGCTTAGCGCGCGACTACAATGAGCAGTTCTTC. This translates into CASSLARDYNEQFF.

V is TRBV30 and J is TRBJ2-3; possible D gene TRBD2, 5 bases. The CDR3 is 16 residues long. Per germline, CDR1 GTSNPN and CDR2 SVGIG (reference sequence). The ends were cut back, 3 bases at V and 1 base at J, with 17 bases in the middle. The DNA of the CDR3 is TGTGCCTGGAGCGGCCCGACTAAGTTCGGCACAGATACGCAGTATTTT. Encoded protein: CAWSGPTKFGTDTQYF.

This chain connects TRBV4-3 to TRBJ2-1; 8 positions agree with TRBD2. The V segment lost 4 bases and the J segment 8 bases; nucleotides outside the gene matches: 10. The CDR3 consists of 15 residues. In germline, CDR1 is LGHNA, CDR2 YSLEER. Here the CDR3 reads CASSPGLVRFDEQFF. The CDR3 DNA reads TGCGCCAGCAGCCCGGGACTAGTTCGTTTTGATGAGCAGTTCTTC.

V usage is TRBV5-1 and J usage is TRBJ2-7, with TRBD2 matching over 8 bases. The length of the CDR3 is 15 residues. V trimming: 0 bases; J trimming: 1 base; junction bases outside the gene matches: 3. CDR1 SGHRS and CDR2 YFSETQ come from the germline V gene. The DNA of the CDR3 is TGCGCCAGCAGCTTGGCGGGGACTAGTTCCTACGAGCAGTACTTC. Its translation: CASSLAGTSSYEQYF.

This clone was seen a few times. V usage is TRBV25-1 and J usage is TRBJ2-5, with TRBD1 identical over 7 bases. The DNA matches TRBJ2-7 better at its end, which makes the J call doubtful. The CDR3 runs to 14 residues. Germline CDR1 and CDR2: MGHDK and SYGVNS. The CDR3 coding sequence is TGTGCCAGCTTGAGGGGGCCCTGGTTGTACGAGCAGTACTTC. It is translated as CASLRGPWLYEQYF.

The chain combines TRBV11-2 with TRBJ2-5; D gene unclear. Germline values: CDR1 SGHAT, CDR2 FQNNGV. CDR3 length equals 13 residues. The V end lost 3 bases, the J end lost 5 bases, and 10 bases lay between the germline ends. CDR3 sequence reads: CASSFGPRETQYF. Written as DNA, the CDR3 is TGTGCCAGCAGCTTTGGCCCCAGGGAGACCCAGTACTTC.

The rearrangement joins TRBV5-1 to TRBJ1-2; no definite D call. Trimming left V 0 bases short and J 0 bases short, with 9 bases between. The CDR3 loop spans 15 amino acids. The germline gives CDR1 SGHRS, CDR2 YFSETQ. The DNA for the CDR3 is TGCGCCAGCAGCTTGGGAACAGCTTCTAACTATGGCTACACCTTC. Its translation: CASSLGTASNYGYTF.

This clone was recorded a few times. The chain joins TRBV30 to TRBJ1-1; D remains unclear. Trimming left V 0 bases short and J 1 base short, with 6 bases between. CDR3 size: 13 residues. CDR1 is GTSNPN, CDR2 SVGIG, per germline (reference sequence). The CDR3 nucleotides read TGTGCCTGGAGTGTCGAGGCGAACACTGAAGCTTTCTTT. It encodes CAWSVEANTEAFF. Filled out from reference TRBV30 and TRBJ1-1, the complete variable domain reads SQTIHQWPATLVQPVGSPLSLECTVEGTSNPNLYWYRQAAGRGLQLLFYSVGIGQISSEVPQNLSASRPQDRQFILSSKKLLLSDSGFYLCAWSVEANTEAFFGQGTRLTVV.

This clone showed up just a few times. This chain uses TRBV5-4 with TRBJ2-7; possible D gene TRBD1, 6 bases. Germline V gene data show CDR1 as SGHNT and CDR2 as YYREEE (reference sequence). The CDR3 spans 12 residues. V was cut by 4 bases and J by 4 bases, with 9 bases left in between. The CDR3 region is CASSDRYYEQYF. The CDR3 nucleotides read TGTGCCAGCAGCGACAGGTATTACGAGCAGTACTTC.

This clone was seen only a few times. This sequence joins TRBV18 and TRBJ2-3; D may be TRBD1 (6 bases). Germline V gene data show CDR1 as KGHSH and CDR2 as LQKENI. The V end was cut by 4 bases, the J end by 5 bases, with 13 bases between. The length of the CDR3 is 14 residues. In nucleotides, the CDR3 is TGTGCCAGCTCACTCGGACAGACACTAGATACGCAGTATTTT. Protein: CASSLGQTLDTQYF.

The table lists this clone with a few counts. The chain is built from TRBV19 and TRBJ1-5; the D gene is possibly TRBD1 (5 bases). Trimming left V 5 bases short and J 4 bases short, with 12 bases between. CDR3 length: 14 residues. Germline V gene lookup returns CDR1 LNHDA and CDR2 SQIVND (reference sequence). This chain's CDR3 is CASSVRQLNQPQHF. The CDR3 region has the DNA TGTGCCAGTAGTGTCCGACAGCTTAATCAGCCCCAGCATTTT. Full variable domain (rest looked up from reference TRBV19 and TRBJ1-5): DGGITQSPKYLFRKEGQNVTLSCEQNLNHDAMYWYRQDPGQGLRLIYYSQIVNDFQKGDIAEGYSVSREKKESFPLTVTSAQKNPTAFYLCASSVRQLNQPQHFGDGTRLSIL.

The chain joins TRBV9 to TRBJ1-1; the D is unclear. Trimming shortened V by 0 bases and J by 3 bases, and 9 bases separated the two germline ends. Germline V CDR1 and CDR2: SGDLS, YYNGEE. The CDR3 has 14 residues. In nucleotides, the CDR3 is TGTGCCAGCAGCGTAGATCCGGGAGACACTGAAGCTTTCTTT. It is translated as CASSVDPGDTEAFF.

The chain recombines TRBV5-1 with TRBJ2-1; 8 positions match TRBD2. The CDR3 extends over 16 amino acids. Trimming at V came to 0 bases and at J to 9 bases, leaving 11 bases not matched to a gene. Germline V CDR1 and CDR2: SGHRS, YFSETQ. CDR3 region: CASSLEAQRESSEQFF. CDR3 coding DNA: TGCGCCAGCAGCTTGGAGGCACAGCGGGAGTCTAGTGAGCAGTTCTTC.

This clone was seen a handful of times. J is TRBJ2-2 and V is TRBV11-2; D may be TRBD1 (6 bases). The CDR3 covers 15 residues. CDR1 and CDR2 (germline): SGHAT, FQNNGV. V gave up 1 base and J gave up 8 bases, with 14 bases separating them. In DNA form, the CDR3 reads TGTGCCAGCAGCTTAGCCACAGGGCGGGCAGGGGAGCTGTTTTTT. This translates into CASSLATGRAGELFF.

The CDR3 bases are TGTGCCAGCAGCGTTCCCGACAGGGGGCTGGAGACCCAGTACTTC. Residues: CASSVPDRGLETQYF. The chain employs TRBV2 and TRBJ2-5, with TRBD1 matching 10 bases. V shed 6 bases and J 5 bases; nucleotides not matched to a gene: 9. The germline V gene has CDR1 SNHLY and CDR2 FYNNEI. The CDR3 runs to 15 residues.

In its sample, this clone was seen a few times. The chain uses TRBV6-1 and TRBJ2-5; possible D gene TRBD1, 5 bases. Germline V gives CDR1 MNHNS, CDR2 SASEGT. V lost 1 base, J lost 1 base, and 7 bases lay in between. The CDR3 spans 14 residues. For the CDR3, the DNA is TGTGCCAGCAGTGAAGGGGGCACCCAAGAGACCCAGTACTTC. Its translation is CASSEGGTQETQYF.

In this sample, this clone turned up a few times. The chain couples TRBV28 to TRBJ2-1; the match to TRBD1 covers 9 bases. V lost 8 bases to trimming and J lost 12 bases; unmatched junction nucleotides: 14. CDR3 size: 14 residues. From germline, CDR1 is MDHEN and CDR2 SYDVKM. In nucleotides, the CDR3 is TGTGCCAGCTGTCAGGACAGGGGCTGGGGGGGGCAGTTCTTC. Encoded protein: CASCQDRGWGGQFF.

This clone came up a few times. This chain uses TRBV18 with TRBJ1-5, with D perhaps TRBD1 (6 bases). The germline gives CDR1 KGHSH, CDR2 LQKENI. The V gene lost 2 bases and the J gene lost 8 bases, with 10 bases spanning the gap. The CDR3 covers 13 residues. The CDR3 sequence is CASSPVRGEPQHF. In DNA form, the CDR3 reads TGTGCCAGCTCACCAGTCAGGGGTGAGCCCCAGCATTTT.

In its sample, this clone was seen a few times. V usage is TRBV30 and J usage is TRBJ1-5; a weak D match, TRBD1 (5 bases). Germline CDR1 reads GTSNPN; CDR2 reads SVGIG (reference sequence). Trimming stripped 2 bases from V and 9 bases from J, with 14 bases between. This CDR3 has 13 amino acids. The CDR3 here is CAWSLGGGGPQHF. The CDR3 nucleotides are TGTGCCTGGAGTTTGGGGGGGGGAGGGCCCCAGCATTTT.

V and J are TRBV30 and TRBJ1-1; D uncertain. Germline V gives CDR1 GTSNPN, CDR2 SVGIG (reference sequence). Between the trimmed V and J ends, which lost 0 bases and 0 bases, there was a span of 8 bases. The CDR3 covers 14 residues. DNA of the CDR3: TGTGCCTGGAGTGTCCCGCCTATGAACACTGAAGCTTTCTTT. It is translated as CAWSVPPMNTEAFF.

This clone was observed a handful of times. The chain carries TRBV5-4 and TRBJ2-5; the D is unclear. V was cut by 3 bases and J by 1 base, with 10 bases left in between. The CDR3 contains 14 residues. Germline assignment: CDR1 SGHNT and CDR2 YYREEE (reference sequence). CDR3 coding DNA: TGTGCCAGCAGCTCCTGGGCGAGCCAAGAGACCCAGTACTTC. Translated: CASSSWASQETQYF.